This TCR beta chain was observed in a study of cytomegalovirus exposure and HLA in healthy donors. The germline V gene has CDR1 SGHRS and CDR2 YFSETQ. V shed 4 bases, J shed 1 base, and the junction held 10 bases outside the gene matches. The CDR3 covers 17 residues. The PCR made use of 60 Vbeta and 13 Jbeta primers. Clones were read by immunoSEQ multiplex PCR, and TCRdb kept only the in-frame ones, dropping some. The table lists under 250,000 clones. J is TRBJ2-1 and V is TRBV5-1, with 8 bases fitting TRBD2. The specimen was PBMCs. The sequence was collected from a girl aged 2 to 10 in good health and CMV-seropositive. In DNA form, the CDR3 reads TGCGCCAGCAGCCACTCCCTGGCGGGAGGATCCTACAATGAGCAGTTCTTC. It is translated as CASSHSLAGGSYNEQFF.